This T cell receptor beta chain was recovered during a study of T cell responses to AZD1222 COVID-19 vaccine. Study results and caveats: A mostly white British donor set with more females was recruited, and clonal diversity was possibly underestimated. Reportedly, close to half of spike-specific TCRs are directed against unmutated variant regions.

This table comes from immunoSEQ multiplex PCR, and its TCRdb copy is limited to in-frame clones, with some not included. The table records some 180,000 clones, around 92% of them present only once. Germline loops: CDR1 MNHEY, CDR2 SVGEGT. The CDR3 consists of 13 residues. V dropped 1 base and J dropped 0 bases, with 3 bases sitting between them. With respect to this clone: The antigen remains unidentified.

V is TRBV6-2 or TRBV6-3 and J is TRBJ1-2, with D uncertain. The material sequenced was peripheral blood, taken on day 0 of AZD1222 vaccination. The clonotype comes from an adult in good health. CDR3 sequence reads: CASSYYANYGYTF. CDR3 nucleotides: TGTGCCAGCAGTTACTATGCTAACTATGGCTACACCTTC.